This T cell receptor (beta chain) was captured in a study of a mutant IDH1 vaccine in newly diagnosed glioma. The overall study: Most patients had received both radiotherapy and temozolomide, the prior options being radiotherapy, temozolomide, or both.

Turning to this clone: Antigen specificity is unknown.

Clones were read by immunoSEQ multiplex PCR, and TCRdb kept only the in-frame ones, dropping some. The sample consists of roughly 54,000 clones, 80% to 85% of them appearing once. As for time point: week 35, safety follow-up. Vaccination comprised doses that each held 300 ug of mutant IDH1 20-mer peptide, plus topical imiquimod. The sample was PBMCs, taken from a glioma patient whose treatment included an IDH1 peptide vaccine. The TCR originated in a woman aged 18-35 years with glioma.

CDR3 in amino acids: CASSPEPGRYEQYF. The DNA for the CDR3 is TGCGCCAGCAGCCCTGAGCCGGGGCGGTACGAGCAGTACTTC. The V and J genes are TRBV5-1 and TRBJ2-7; D is perhaps TRBD1 or TRBD2 (5 bases each). The germline CDR1 and CDR2 sequences are SGHRS and YFSETQ. There are 14 residues in the CDR3. Trimming stripped 4 bases from V and 4 bases from J, with 15 bases between.